This T cell receptor (beta chain) was captured by sequencing in a study of T cell responses to AZD1222 COVID-19 vaccine. Whole-study results and caveats: Unmutated regions of variants are reportedly targeted by nearly half of spike-specific TCRs. Following two doses of AZD1222, Spike-specific TCR breadth and depth rose.

Method: immunoSEQ multiplex PCR; TCRdb's copy keeps in-frame clones and lacks some. The table lists about 77,000 clones, approximately 92% of them singletons, with roughly 5% in the top ten. In this sample, this clone turned up once. What it binds is not known. CDR1 and CDR2 from the germline V gene are SGDLS and YYNGEE. The ends were cut back, 3 bases at V and 4 bases at J, with 16 bases in the middle. The CDR3 consists of 15 residues. This chain joins TRBV9 and TRBJ1-2; D possibly corresponds to TRBD1 (5 bases). This sequence originates from an adult who received the AZD1222 COVID-19 vaccine. Here the sequenced sample was peripheral blood, taken 28 days after the second AZD1222 dose. CDR3 amino acids: CASSGWTGPLYGYTF. The DNA for the CDR3 is TGTGCCAGCAGCGGGTGGACGGGACCTCTCTATGGCTACACCTTC.